The clone carrying this TCR beta chain turned up a few times. This entry is derived from a study of blood T cell repertoires in COVID-19. Looking at the study overall: Whether acute or convalescent, the COVID-19 samples came from the United States, Italy and Spain. In each case, the material was cDNA or gDNA derived from T cells, B-cell-depleted T cells, or PBMCs.

Original methodology: Estimation of nucleated cell counts relied on the amplification of reference gene primers. Clones were read by immunoSEQ multiplex PCR, and TCRdb kept only the in-frame ones, dropping some. V, J and clone size are those of that table, while D and trimming were read from the DNA. Altogether 85,000 to 130,000 clones are present, roughly 88% being singletons, with the ten largest covering 5.5% to 8%. Sequenced material: peripheral blood. This clonotype was sampled from a woman aged 60-75 years with acute or convalescent COVID-19.

The CDR3 coding sequence is TGTGCCAGTAGTCCTCAACAGGGAGGGAGCAATCAGCCCCAGCATTTT. Its translation is CASSPQQGGSNQPQHF. This chain uses TRBV19 with TRBJ1-5; possible D gene TRBD1, 6 bases. Germline V gene lookup returns CDR1 LNHDA and CDR2 SQIVND (reference sequence). V gave up 5 bases and J gave up 1 base, with 15 bases separating them. The CDR3 runs 16 residues. Using reference TRBV19 and TRBJ1-5 for the parts outside the CDR3, the full variable domain is DGGITQSPKYLFRKEGQNVTLSCEQNLNHDAMYWYRQDPGQGLRLIYYSQIVNDFQKGDIAEGYSVSREKKESFPLTVTSAQKNPTAFYLCASSPQQGGSNQPQHFGDGTRLSIL.